This is a list of T cell receptor beta chains from one sample in a study of shared clonotypes between healthy human individuals. TCRdb's copy holds only in-frame clones and misses some; the assay was immunoSEQ multiplex PCR. This table holds some 2.3 million clones, approximately 93% found once. The sequenced sample was naive CD4+ T cells from PBMCs. The receptors originated from a man younger than 35 in good health. Some clones in this sample may be carry-over from other donors' samples. CDR3s include the opening cysteine and the closing phenylalanine or tryptophan. A D gene is named only where the DNA matches it firmly. Only part of the rows carry a size: once, few, many, or a class if the clone is expanded.

j_call,clone_size,v_call,d_call,cdr3_nt,cdr3_aa
TRBJ1-5,once,TRBV11-2,-,TGTGCCAGCAGCTTGACGGGGAAAAATCAGCCCCAGCATTTT,CASSLTGKNQPQHF
TRBJ1-4,-,TRBV5-1,TRBD1,TGCGCCAGCAACCACGGGACAGGGGATGAAAAACTGTTTTTT,CASNHGTGDEKLFF
TRBJ1-5,-,TRBV4-2,TRBD1,TGTGCCAGCAGCCAAGCAAAGGACAGGGAGGGTCAGCCCCAGCATTTT,CASSQAKDREGQPQHF
TRBJ1-3,-,TRBV4-1,-,TGCGCCAGCAGCCAAGACAGGGTCTCTGGAAACACCATATATTTT,CASSQDRVSGNTIYF
TRBJ1-4,-,TRBV27,-,TGTGCCAGCAGTTTCCTGGGACGGCCGAATGAAAAACTGTTTTTT,CASSFLGRPNEKLFF
TRBJ2-1,-,TRBV28,TRBD1,TGTGCCACTAGGGGGCCCTCCTACAATGAGCAGTTCTTC,CATRGPSYNEQFF
TRBJ2-5,-,TRBV28,-,TGTGCCAGCAGTTCACATAAAGCCGGGGGGCAGTGGGAGACCCAGTACTTC,CASSSHKAGGQWETQYF
TRBJ2-2,-,TRBV2,TRBD1,TGTGCCAGCAGTTATACAGGGGCCGGGGAGCTGTTTTTT,CASSYTGAGELFF
TRBJ1-5,-,TRBV5-1,TRBD1,TGCGCCAGCAGCTTGAGGGACAGGGGTCGCCCGCCCCAGCATTTT,CASSLRDRGRPPQHF
TRBJ2-5,-,TRBV27,TRBD2,TGTGCCAGCAGTCCGCGGGAGATTGGTGAGACCCAGTACTTC,CASSPREIGETQYF
TRBJ2-7,few,TRBV2,-,TGTGCCAGCCGGCAGGGGAACTACGAGCAGTACTTC,CASRQGNYEQYF
TRBJ2-1,-,TRBV7-3,TRBD1,TGTGCCAGCAGCCGCGGCGGGACAGGGGACAATGAGCAGTTCTTC,CASSRGGTGDNEQFF
TRBJ1-5,-,TRBV6-1,-,TGTGCCAGCAGTGAAGGACAGGTTAGCAATCAGCCCCAGCATTTT,CASSEGQVSNQPQHF
TRBJ1-2,-,TRBV6-1,-,TGTGCCACCGCCCAGAGGACTGCATGGGGCTACACCTTC,CATAQRTAWGYTF
TRBJ2-6,-,TRBV6-1,TRBD1,TGTGCCAGCAGTGACCCGGGACAGGGGTCCTCTGGGGCCAACGTCCTGACTTTC,CASSDPGQGSSGANVLTF
TRBJ1-1,-,TRBV6-1,TRBD1,TGTGCCAGCAGTGCAACATACAGGGGAATGAACACTGAAGCTTTCTTT,CASSATYRGMNTEAFF
TRBJ2-1,once,TRBV27,-,TGTGCCAGCAGTCCCACCCCGGAGCAGTTCTTC,CASSPTPEQFF
TRBJ2-3,once,TRBV5-1,-,TGCGCCAGCAGCCCATGGCGTGGGGGCACAGATACGCAGTATTTT,CASSPWRGGTDTQYF
TRBJ1-2,once,TRBV19,TRBD1,TGTGCCAGTAACATTCACAGGGGTAGGGATGGCTACACCTTC,CASNIHRGRDGYTF
TRBJ2-5,-,TRBV15,-,TGTGCCACCAGCGACAGGAAACAAGAGACCCAGTACTTC,CATSDRKQETQYF
TRBJ2-1,-,TRBV5-1,-,TGCGCCAGCAGCTTTTACAGGTCCAGCTCCTACAATGAGCAGTTCTTC,CASSFYRSSSYNEQFF
TRBJ2-7,-,TRBV6-6,-,TGTGCCAGCAGTTACTCGCACGGGGAGAAGTACGAGCAGTACTTC,CASSYSHGEKYEQYF
TRBJ1-1,-,TRBV27,-,TGTGCCAGCAGTTCTAGGACGGACGCGAGCCCGCTTTTT,CASSSRTDASPLF
TRBJ1-5,-,TRBV29-1,-,TGCAGCGTTGGGGTGGACGGAGGGCAGCCCCAGCATTTT,CSVGVDGGQPQHF
TRBJ2-7,-,TRBV4-1,-,TGCGCCAGCAGCCAAGAGGGGCCTGGGGAGCAGTACTTC,CASSQEGPGEQYF
TRBJ1-1,-,TRBV4-1,TRBD1,TGCGCCAGCAGCCCACAGGGGGGAATGAACACTGAAGCTTTCTTT,CASSPQGGMNTEAFF
TRBJ1-1,-,TRBV19,TRBD1,TGTGCCAGTAAAATGACAGGGGTCACTGAAGCTTTCTTT,CASKMTGVTEAFF